This TCR beta chain was obtained from a study of blood T cell repertoires in COVID-19. Whole-study context: The origin of the acute and convalescent COVID-19 samples was the United States, Italy and Spain. PBMCs, B-cell-depleted T cells, or T cells provided the cDNA or gDNA that made up the material.

V lost 5 bases, J lost 4 bases, and 9 bases stayed unmatched. The germline V gene has CDR1 MGHDK and CDR2 SYGVNS. The CDR3 contains 15 residues. In the source study's methods: Nucleated cell counts were estimated from reference gene primer amplification. Only in-frame clones appear in the TCRdb table, and some are missing; sequencing was by immunoSEQ multiplex PCR. From that table come the V and J calls and clone size; the DNA was used to work out D and trimming. The sample lists about 160,000 clones; 75% to 85% were seen once. Sequenced input: peripheral blood. The genes are TRBV25-1 and TRBJ1-1, with 8 bases fitting TRBD1. This sequence was found in a human donor in a cohort sampled during active COVID-19. The CDR3: CASSHSGGSGTEAFF. The CDR3 DNA reads TGTGCCAGCAGTCACTCAGGGGGCTCGGGCACTGAAGCTTTCTTT.